The clone carrying this T cell receptor beta chain was recorded many times. Trimming cost V 5 bases and J 3 bases, with 14 bases left between them. The germline CDR1 and CDR2 sequences are MNHNS and SASEGT. The CDR3 totals 14 residues. The TCR beta CDR3 regions underwent amplification using RNA transcripts as the source. RT-PCR in the first round (using the HTBI primer set) targeted the TCR CDR3. One entry per CDR3 protein results from TCRdb running MiXCR on the multiplex PCR reads. The sample has fewer than 250,000 distinct CDR3 sequences, over 15% seen once; the top ten hold approximately 30%. The data belong to a study of T cells in Graves' hyperthyroidism and ophthalmopathy.

The chain has TRBV6-1 and TRBJ2-7; D perhaps matches TRBD2 (6 bases). The material sequenced was blood. This receptor was taken from a young woman with Graves' ophthalmopathy. CDR3 coding DNA: TGTGCCAGCAGTTCCTCTTCGGGGGACTACGAGCAGTACTTC. Amino acids: CASSSSSGDYEQYF.